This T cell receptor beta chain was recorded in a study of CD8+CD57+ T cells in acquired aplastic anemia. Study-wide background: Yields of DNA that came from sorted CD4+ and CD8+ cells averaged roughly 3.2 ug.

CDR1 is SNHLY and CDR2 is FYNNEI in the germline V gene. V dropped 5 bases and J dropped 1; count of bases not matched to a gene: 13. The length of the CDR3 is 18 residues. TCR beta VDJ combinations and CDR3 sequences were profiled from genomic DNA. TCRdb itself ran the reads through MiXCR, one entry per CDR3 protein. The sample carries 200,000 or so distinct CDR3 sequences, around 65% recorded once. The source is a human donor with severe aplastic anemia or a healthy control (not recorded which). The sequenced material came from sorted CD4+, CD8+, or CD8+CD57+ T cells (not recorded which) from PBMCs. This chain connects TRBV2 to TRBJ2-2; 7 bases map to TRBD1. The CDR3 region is CASSPRRVTGQNTGELFF. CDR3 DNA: TGTGCCAGCAGTCCCCGTCGGGTGACAGGGCAGAACACCGGGGAGCTGTTTTTT.